These T cell receptor beta chains were read from a single sample in a study of blood T cell repertoires in COVID-19. Repertoires were generated with immunoSEQ multiplex PCR, while TCRdb's copy carries only in-frame clones and drops some. The table records about 310,000 clones, almost 90% of them present only once. The sequencing sample was made of peripheral blood. These receptors were taken from a woman in her 40s with COVID-19, enrolled during active disease. The CDR3 runs from the conserved cysteine through the conserved F or W. A D gene is named only where the DNA matches it firmly. A clone size is listed for some rows: how often the clone was seen (once, few, many), or a class if it is expanded.

J gene | V gene | D gene | clone size | CDR3 protein | CDR3 DNA
TRBJ2-1 | TRBV25-1 | TRBD2 | . | CASSPYPGTSGGYEQFF | TGTGCCAGCAGCCCTTATCCCGGGACTAGCGGGGGGTATGAGCAGTTCTTC
TRBJ2-2 | TRBV5-1 | TRBD2 | . | CASRTSGRGFGDTGELFF | TGCGCCAGCAGGACTAGCGGGAGGGGGTTTGGAGACACCGGGGAGCTGTTTTTT
TRBJ2-7 | TRBV5-4 | . | . | CASSPIAMNEQYF | TGTGCCAGCAGCCCTATCGCTATGAACGAGCAGTACTTC
TRBJ1-5 | TRBV2 | TRBD1 | . | CASSEAGTGHQPQHF | TGTGCCAGCAGTGAAGCCGGGACAGGGCACCAGCCCCAGCATTTT
TRBJ2-7 | TRBV5-4 | . | . | CASSLKTGSYEQYF | TGTGCCAGCAGCCTGAAGACAGGTTCCTACGAGCAGTACTTC
TRBJ2-7 | TRBV12-3/TRBV12-4 | TRBD1 | . | CASSLSGTVNF | TGTGCCAGCAGTTTAAGTGGGACAGTGAACTTC
TRBJ2-3 | TRBV19 | . | . | CASSIGTGTDTQYF | TGTGCCAGTAGTATAGGGACAGGCACAGATACGCAGTATTTT
TRBJ2-7 | TRBV6-2/TRBV6-3 | . | . | CASSFERASYEQYF | TGTGCCAGCAGTTTCGAGCGGGCCTCCTACGAGCAGTACTTC
TRBJ1-1 | TRBV5-4 | . | . | CASSSPQGLTEAFF | TGTGCCAGCAGCTCACCTCAGGGACTGACTGAAGCTTTCTTT
TRBJ1-4 | TRBV27 | . | . | CASSLYPGGTYEKLFF | TGTGCCAGCAGTTTATACCCCGGGGGGACGTATGAAAAACTGTTTTTT
TRBJ1-2 | TRBV7-9 | . | . | CASSPAGVYGYTF | TGTGCCAGCAGCCCCGCCGGGGTCTATGGCTACACCTTC
TRBJ2-7 | TRBV4-1 | TRBD1 | . | CASSPLGQTSSEQYF | TGCGCCAGCAGCCCGCTGGGACAGACAAGCAGCGAGCAGTACTTC
TRBJ1-1 | TRBV28 | TRBD1 | . | CASNRDRGILNTEAFF | TGTGCCAGCAACCGGGACAGGGGAATTTTGAACACTGAAGCTTTCTTT
TRBJ1-5 | TRBV6-5 | . | . | CASSPDGQNNQPQHF | TGTGCCAGCAGTCCCGATGGACAGAATAATCAGCCCCAGCATTTT
TRBJ1-1 | TRBV6-4 | TRBD1 | . | CASRPTGMNTEAFF | TGTGCCAGCAGGCCGACAGGGATGAACACTGAAGCTTTCTTT
TRBJ1-1 | TRBV18 | TRBD1 | . | CASSPWDRANTEAFF | TGTGCCAGCTCACCGTGGGACAGGGCTAACACTGAAGCTTTCTTT
TRBJ1-2 | TRBV7-9 | TRBD1 | . | CASSRTGAGYGYTF | TGTGCCAGCAGCAGGACAGGGGCCGGCTATGGCTACACCTTC
TRBJ1-4 | TRBV21-1 | . | . | CASSSLRGGRQEKLFF | TGTGCCAGCAGCAGCCTAAGGGGGGGCAGGCAAGAAAAACTGTTTTTT
TRBJ2-7 | TRBV7-3 | . | . | CASSSRRTALLPSYEQYF | TGTGCCAGCAGCTCCCGGCGGACAGCTTTACTTCCGTCCTACGAGCAGTACTTC
TRBJ2-7 | TRBV5-4 | TRBD1 | . | CASSLVSVRGRYEQYF | TGTGCCAGCAGCTTAGTCTCTGTCAGGGGGCGCTACGAGCAGTACTTC
TRBJ2-2 | TRBV4-1 | TRBD2 | . | CASRQAIAGGTGELFF | TGCGCCAGCCGTCAGGCAATAGCGGGAGGCACCGGGGAGCTGTTTTTT
TRBJ1-2 | TRBV12-3/TRBV12-4 | . | . | CASSFTRDYGYTF | TGTGCCAGCAGCTTTACCCGGGATTATGGCTACACCTTC
TRBJ2-3 | TRBV29-1 | . | . | CSVEDGADLGTDTQYF | TGCAGCGTTGAAGATGGGGCGGACCTAGGCACAGATACGCAGTATTTT
TRBJ1-1 | TRBV10-3 | TRBD1 | once | CASRDRDVTEAFF | TGTGCCTCCAGGGACAGGGATGTCACTGAAGCTTTCTTT
TRBJ2-1 | TRBV6-2/TRBV6-3 | TRBD2 | . | CASSFTGGPTEQFF | TGTGCCAGCAGTTTCACGGGGGGGCCCACTGAGCAGTTCTTC
TRBJ1-4 | TRBV7-9 | . | . | CASSLNSNEKLFF | TGTGCCAGCAGCTTAAACAGTAATGAAAAACTGTTTTTT
TRBJ2-3 | TRBV5-1 | . | . | CASSWGAGPDTQYF | TGCGCCAGCAGCTGGGGAGCAGGCCCAGATACGCAGTATTTT
TRBJ2-3 | TRBV4-3 | . | . | CASSQAQGADTQYF | TGCGCCAGCAGCCAAGCACAGGGCGCAGATACGCAGTATTTT
TRBJ1-1 | TRBV3-1/TRBV3-2 | . | . | CASSQDWEGTEAFF | TGTGCCAGCAGCCAAGATTGGGAGGGAACTGAAGCTTTCTTT
TRBJ2-1 | TRBV11-2 | . | . | CASSFLTDNEQFF | TGTGCCAGCAGCTTCTTAACGGACAATGAGCAGTTCTTC
TRBJ2-1 | TRBV11-2 | . | . | CASSPLANEQFF | TGTGCCAGCAGCCCATTAGCTAATGAGCAGTTCTTC
TRBJ1-1 | TRBV7-9 | TRBD1 | . | CASSLQGANTEAFF | TGTGCCAGCAGTCTTCAGGGGGCGAACACTGAAGCTTTCTTT
TRBJ2-1 | TRBV7-6 | TRBD2 | . | CASSSISGSSYNEQFF | TGTGCCAGCAGCTCTATTAGCGGGAGCTCCTACAATGAGCAGTTCTTC
TRBJ1-1 | TRBV27 | TRBD1 | . | CASSWGLTGANTEAFF | TGTGCCAGCAGTTGGGGACTGACAGGGGCGAACACTGAAGCTTTCTTT
TRBJ1-2 | TRBV27 | . | . | CASKLSRNQGGPGYTF | TGTGCCAGTAAACTTAGCAGGAACCAGGGAGGACCTGGCTACACCTTC
TRBJ2-1 | TRBV28 | TRBD2 | . | CASSPGGGLRFNNEQFF | TGTGCCAGCAGTCCGGGGGGTGGACTCCGATTTAACAATGAGCAGTTCTTC
TRBJ2-5 | TRBV5-1 | TRBD2 | once | CASSLGSSGGRETQYF | TGCGCCAGCAGCTTGGGGTCCAGCGGGGGCCGAGAGACCCAGTACTTC
TRBJ1-5 | TRBV10-3 | . | . | CAISESRQGNQPQHF | TGTGCCATCAGTGAGTCGAGGCAGGGGAATCAGCCCCAGCATTTT
TRBJ1-2 | TRBV10-3 | . | . | CAAKEGGYGYTF | TGTGCCGCCAAGGAAGGAGGATATGGCTACACCTTC
TRBJ2-7 | TRBV10-3 | TRBD2 | few | CAIGSSGGYEQYF | TGTGCCATCGGGTCTAGCGGGGGATACGAGCAGTACTTC